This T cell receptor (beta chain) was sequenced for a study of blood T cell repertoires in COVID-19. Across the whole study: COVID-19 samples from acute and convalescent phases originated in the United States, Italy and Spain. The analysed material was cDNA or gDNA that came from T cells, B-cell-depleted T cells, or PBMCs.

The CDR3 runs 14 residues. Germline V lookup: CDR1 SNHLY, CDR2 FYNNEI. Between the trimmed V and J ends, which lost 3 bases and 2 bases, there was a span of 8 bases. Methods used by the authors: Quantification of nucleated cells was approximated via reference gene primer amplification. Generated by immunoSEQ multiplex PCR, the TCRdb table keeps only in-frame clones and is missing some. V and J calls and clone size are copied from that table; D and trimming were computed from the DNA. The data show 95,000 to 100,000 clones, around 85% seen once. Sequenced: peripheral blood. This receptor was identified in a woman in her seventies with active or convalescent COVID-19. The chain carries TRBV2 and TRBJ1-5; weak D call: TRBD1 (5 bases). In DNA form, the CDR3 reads TGTGCCAGCAGTGACCAAGGGGGCAATCAGCCCCAGCATTTT. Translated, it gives CASSDQGGNQPQHF.